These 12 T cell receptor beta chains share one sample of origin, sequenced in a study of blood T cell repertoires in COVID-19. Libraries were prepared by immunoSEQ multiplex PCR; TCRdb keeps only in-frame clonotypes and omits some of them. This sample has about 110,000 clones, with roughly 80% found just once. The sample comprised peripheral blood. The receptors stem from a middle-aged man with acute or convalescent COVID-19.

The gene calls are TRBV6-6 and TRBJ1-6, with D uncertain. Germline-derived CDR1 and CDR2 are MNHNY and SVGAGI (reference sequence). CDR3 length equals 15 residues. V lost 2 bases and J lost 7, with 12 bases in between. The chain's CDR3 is CASSYETGVNSPLHF. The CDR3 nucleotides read TGTGCCAGCAGTTACGAAACCGGGGTCAATTCACCCCTCCACTTT.

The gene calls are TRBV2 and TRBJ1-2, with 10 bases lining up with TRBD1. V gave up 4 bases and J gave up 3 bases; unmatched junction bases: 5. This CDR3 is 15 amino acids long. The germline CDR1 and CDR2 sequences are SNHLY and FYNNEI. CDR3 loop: CASSGGQGEHYGYTF. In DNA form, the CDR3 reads TGTGCCAGCAGTGGCGGACAGGGGGAGCACTATGGCTACACCTTC.

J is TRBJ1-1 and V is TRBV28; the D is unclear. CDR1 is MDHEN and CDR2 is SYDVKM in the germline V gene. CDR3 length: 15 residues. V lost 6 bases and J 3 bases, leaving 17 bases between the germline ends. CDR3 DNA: TGTGCCAGCAGGGTCTACAGATCGGAATACACTGAAGCTTTCTTT. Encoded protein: CASRVYRSEYTEAFF.

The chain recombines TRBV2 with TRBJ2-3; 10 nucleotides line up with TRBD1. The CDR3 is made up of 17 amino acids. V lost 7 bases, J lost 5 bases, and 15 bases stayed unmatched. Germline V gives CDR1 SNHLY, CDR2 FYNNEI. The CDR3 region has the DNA TGTGCCAGCATACACCCCAAGACAGGGGGCGATGGAGATACGCAGTATTTT. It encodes CASIHPKTGGDGDTQYF.

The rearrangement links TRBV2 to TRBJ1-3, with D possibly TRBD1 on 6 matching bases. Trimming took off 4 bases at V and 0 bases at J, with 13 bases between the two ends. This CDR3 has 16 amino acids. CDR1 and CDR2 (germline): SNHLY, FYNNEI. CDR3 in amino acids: CASSVGGPNSGNTIYF. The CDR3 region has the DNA TGTGCCAGCAGTGTGGGGGGGCCCAACTCTGGAAACACCATATATTTT.

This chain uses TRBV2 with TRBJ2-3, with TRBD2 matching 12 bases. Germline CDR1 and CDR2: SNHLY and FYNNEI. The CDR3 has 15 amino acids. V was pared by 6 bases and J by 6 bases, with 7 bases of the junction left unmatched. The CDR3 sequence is CASSSSGGGFDTQYF. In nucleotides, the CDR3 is TGTGCCAGCAGCTCTAGCGGGGGGGGATTCGATACGCAGTATTTT. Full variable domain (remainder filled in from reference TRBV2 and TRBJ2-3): EPEVTQTPSHQVTQMGQEVILRCVPISNHLYFYWYRQILGQKVEFLVSFYNNEISEKSEIFDDQFSVERPDGSNFTLKIRSTKLEDSAMYFCASSSSGGGFDTQYFGPGTRLTVL.

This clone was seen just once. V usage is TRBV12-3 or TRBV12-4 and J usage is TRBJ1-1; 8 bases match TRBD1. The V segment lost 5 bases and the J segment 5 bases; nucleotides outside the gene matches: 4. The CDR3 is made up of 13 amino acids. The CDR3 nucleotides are TGTGCCAGCAGTACAGGGGGAGGAACTGAAGCTTTCTTT. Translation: CASSTGGGTEAFF.

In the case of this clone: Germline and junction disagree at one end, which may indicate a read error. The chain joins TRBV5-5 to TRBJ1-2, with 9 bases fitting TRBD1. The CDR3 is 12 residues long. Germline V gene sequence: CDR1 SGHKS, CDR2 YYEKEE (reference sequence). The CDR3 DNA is TGTGCCAGCAGCCGGAGTCGGGACAGGGTCCACTTC. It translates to CASSRSRDRVHF.

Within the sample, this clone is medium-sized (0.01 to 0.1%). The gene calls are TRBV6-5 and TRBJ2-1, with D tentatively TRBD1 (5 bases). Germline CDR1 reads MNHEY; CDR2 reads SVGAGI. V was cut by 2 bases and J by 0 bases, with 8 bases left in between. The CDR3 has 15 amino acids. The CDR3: CASSYGHDSYNEQFF. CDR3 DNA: TGTGCCAGCAGTTACGGACACGACTCCTACAATGAGCAGTTCTTC.

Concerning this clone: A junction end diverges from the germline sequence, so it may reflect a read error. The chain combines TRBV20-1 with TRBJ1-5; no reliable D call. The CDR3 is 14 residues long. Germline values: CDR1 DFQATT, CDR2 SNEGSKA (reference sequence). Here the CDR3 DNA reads TGCAGTGCTAGTCTGGCCAGGTTCAATCGGCCCCAGCATTTT. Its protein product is CSASLARFNRPQHF.

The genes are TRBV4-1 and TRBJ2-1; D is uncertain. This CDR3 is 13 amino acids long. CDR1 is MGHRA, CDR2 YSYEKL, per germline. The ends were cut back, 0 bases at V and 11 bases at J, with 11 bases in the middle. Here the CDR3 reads CASSQDSLDKQFF. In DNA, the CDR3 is TGCGCCAGCAGCCAAGATAGTCTTGATAAGCAGTTCTTC.

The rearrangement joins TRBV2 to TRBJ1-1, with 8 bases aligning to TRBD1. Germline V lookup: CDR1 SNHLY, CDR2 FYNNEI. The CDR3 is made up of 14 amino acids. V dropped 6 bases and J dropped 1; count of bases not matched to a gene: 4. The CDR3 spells CASRGQAGNTEAFF. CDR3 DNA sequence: TGTGCCAGCAGGGGACAGGCCGGGAACACTGAAGCTTTCTTT.